Presented here are 30 T cell receptor beta chains from one specimen sequenced in a study of blood T cell repertoires in COVID-19. Data came from immunoSEQ multiplex PCR; TCRdb stores just in-frame clones and leaves some out. The table includes roughly 260,000 clones, 80% to 95% detected once. Material for sequencing was peripheral blood. The receptors shown here come from a person under 35 with COVID-19, enrolled during active disease.

This chain links TRBV24-1 with TRBJ2-2, with D perhaps matching TRBD2 (6 bases). CDR3 length: 14 amino acids. CDR1 and CDR2 from the germline V gene are KGHDR and SFDVKD. Trimming shortened V by 0 bases and J by 7 bases, and 8 bases separated the two germline ends. In nucleotides, the CDR3 is TGTGCCACCAGTGATTTGGGGAGGAACGGGGAGCTGTTTTTT. Its protein is CATSDLGRNGELFF.

This clone was seen once. The rearrangement links TRBV19 to TRBJ1-5; no clear D gene. The CDR3 extends over 14 amino acids. The germline V gene encodes CDR1 LNHDA and CDR2 SQIVND (reference sequence). Trimming shortened V by 3 bases and J by 3 bases, and 9 bases separated the two germline ends. This chain's CDR3 is CASSITGDNQPQHF. For the CDR3, the DNA is TGTGCCAGTAGTATTACCGGTGACAATCAGCCCCAGCATTTT.

The J gene is TRBJ2-3, the V gene TRBV7-9; a weak D match, TRBD1 (6 bases). V lost 4 bases to trimming and J lost 6 bases, with 11 bases between them. CDR1 is SEHNR and CDR2 is FQNEAQ in the germline V gene (reference sequence). This CDR3 is 13 amino acids long. CDR3: CASSSQGRDTQYF. For the CDR3, the DNA is TGTGCCAGCAGCTCTCAGGGGCGTGATACGCAGTATTTT.

The chain couples TRBV5-4 to TRBJ1-2; perhaps TRBD1 as D (6 bases). Trimming pared 4 bases from V and 7 bases from J, leaving 17 bases between. CDR3 size: 14 residues. Germline loops: CDR1 SGHNT, CDR2 YYREEE (reference sequence). CDR3 nucleotide sequence: TGTGCCAGCAGCGCCCGACAGGAGTGGAGTGGCTACACCTTC. Its protein is CASSARQEWSGYTF.

The rearrangement links TRBV4-1 to TRBJ2-7; TRBD1 matches 7 bases. Germline V gives CDR1 MGHRA, CDR2 YSYEKL. The CDR3 totals 14 residues. After removal of 3 bases from V and 3 bases from J, the junction contained 5 bases not matched to a gene. CDR3: CASSHGRQGYEQYF. The CDR3 DNA reads TGCGCCAGCAGCCATGGACGACAGGGCTACGAGCAGTACTTC.

This sequence joins TRBV28 and TRBJ2-3; 9 bases are a match to TRBD2. The J segment lost 3 bases and the V segment lost 8 bases, leaving 9 bases of the junction unmatched. The CDR3 length is 15 residues. The germline gives CDR1 MDHEN, CDR2 SYDVKM. CDR3 in amino acids: CASGDMAGGTDTQYF. CDR3 bases: TGTGCCAGCGGGGATATGGCGGGAGGGACAGATACGCAGTATTTT.

This chain uses TRBV3-1 (or the pseudogene TRBV3-2) with TRBJ2-7; 9 bases align to TRBD2. V dropped 3 bases and J dropped 0; count of bases not matched to a gene: 3. Germline CDR1 LGHDT, CDR2 YNNKEL (reference sequence). The CDR3 has 15 amino acids. The CDR3 DNA reads TGTGCCAGCAGCCAGCGGGAGGGTCTCTCCTACGAGCAGTACTTC. Amino acid sequence: CASSQREGLSYEQYF.

In this sample, this clone turned up once. The chain is built from TRBV29-1 and TRBJ2-2; 9 nucleotides agree with TRBD1. This CDR3 spans 14 amino acids. V gave up 6 bases and J gave up 4 bases; unmatched junction bases: 6. Germline lookup yields CDR1 SQVTM and CDR2 ANQGSEA. The CDR3, as DNA: TGCAGCGTCAGTGACAGGGGGGCCACCGGGGAGCTGTTTTTT. It yields the protein CSVSDRGATGELFF.

The V and J genes are TRBV11-2 and TRBJ1-1; D may be TRBD1 (5 bases). Germline V gene sequence: CDR1 SGHAT, CDR2 FQNNGV. V lost 3 bases, J lost 3 bases, and 11 bases lay in between. The CDR3 has 14 amino acids. In DNA form, the CDR3 reads TGTGCCAGCAGCTTTCAGGGTTTGTACACTGAAGCTTTCTTT. It translates to CASSFQGLYTEAFF.

The chain has TRBV27 and TRBJ1-5, with TRBD1 as a possible D gene (5 bases). V dropped 0 bases and J dropped 5 bases, with 14 bases sitting between them. CDR1 is MNHEY and CDR2 is SMNVEV in the germline V gene (reference sequence). CDR3 length: 16 residues. CDR3 in DNA: TGTGCCAGCAGTTTATCGGGGCTGGGGTTTTATCAGCCCCAGCATTTT. It translates to CASSLSGLGFYQPQHF.

The chain's CDR3 is CASSMQVTDTQYF. In DNA, the CDR3 is TGTGCCAGTAGTATGCAGGTCACAGATACGCAGTATTTT. The J gene is TRBJ2-3, the V gene TRBV19; D is ambiguous. Germline V gene lookup returns CDR1 LNHDA and CDR2 SQIVND (reference sequence). Trimming shortened V by 3 bases and J by 2 bases, and 6 bases separated the two germline ends. CDR3 length: 13 amino acids.

The V and J genes are TRBV21-1 and TRBJ2-5; the table's TRBD2 call for D was not verified on the DNA. TRBV21-1 has pseudogene status. CDR3 length: 18 residues. CDR3 region: CASSKAALEGPKQETQYF. The CDR3 DNA sequence: TGTGCCAGCAGCAAAGCTGCCCTAGAGGGCCCTAAACAAGAGACCCAGTACTTC.

The chain is built from TRBV19 and TRBJ2-7, with 12 bases lining up with TRBD1. The germline V gene has CDR1 LNHDA and CDR2 SQIVND (reference sequence). With 6 bases clipped from V and 5 bases from J, the junction kept 2 bases outside the gene matches. The CDR3 consists of 13 residues. The CDR3 spells CASRGQGANEQYF. CDR3 nucleotide sequence: TGTGCCAGTAGGGGACAGGGGGCAAACGAGCAGTACTTC.

CDR3 DNA: TGTGCCAGCAGCGACACCACAAGGGACAGGGGAACCGGGGAGCTGTTTTTT. Translation: CASSDTTRDRGTGELFF. V is TRBV9 and J is TRBJ2-2, with 10 bases that match TRBD1. J was trimmed by 5 bases and V by 3 bases; bases with no gene match: 10. Per germline, CDR1 SGDLS and CDR2 YYNGEE. The CDR3 consists of 17 residues.

The V call is TRBV2, the J call TRBJ2-7, with D uncertain. CDR1 and CDR2 from the germline V gene are SNHLY and FYNNEI. This CDR3 comprises 11 residues. The V end lost 7 bases, the J end lost 4 bases, and 8 bases lay between the germline ends. CDR3 bases: TGTGCCAGCACGCGAGGTTACGAGCAGTACTTC. Its protein is CASTRGYEQYF.

The chain employs TRBV4-2 and TRBJ1-2; D not certain. The V gene's germline CDR1 is LGHNA and CDR2 YNFKEQ. Between the trimmed V and J ends, which lost 0 bases and 4 bases, there was a span of 12 bases. This CDR3 has 15 amino acids. The CDR3 protein is CASSQEGGRGYGYTF. CDR3 DNA: TGTGCCAGCAGCCAAGAAGGCGGTCGAGGCTATGGCTACACCTTC.

To note about this clone: One base separates it from a far larger clone, so it is likely a read error. This sample includes further DNA sequences coding for the same CDR3. The J gene is TRBJ1-2, the V gene TRBV6-5; 7 nucleotides align to TRBD1. CDR3 size: 15 residues. Germline loops: CDR1 MNHEY, CDR2 SVGAGI. The CDR3, as DNA: TGTGCTAGCACTCTTACAAGGGGACAGCACTATGGCTACACCTTC. Translated: CASTLTRGQHYGYTF.

This chain uses TRBV30 with TRBJ2-3; 8 bases line up with TRBD2. From germline, CDR1 is GTSNPN and CDR2 SVGIG (reference sequence). CDR3 length: 13 residues. The V gene end was trimmed by 2 bases and the J gene end by 4 bases; junction bases not matched to a gene: 2. CDR3 DNA sequence: TGTGCCTGGAGTCCGGGAGGGGCAGATACGCAGTATTTT. Protein sequence: CAWSPGGADTQYF.

This chain connects TRBV24-1 to TRBJ2-1; 14 bases match TRBD2. Germline CDR1 and CDR2: KGHDR and SFDVKD. This CDR3 spans 19 amino acids. Trimming took 2 bases from V and 2 from J; bases not matched to a gene: 7. This CDR3 is CATSDSGTSGRRTYNEQFF. CDR3 in DNA: TGTGCCACCAGTGATTCCGGGACTAGCGGGAGAAGGACCTACAATGAGCAGTTCTTC.

CDR3 in amino acids: CASSPTSGRPSFQETQYF. CDR3 nucleotide sequence: TGTGCCAGCAGCCCTACTAGCGGGAGGCCGAGTTTCCAAGAGACCCAGTACTTC. The V call is TRBV28, the J call TRBJ2-5; TRBD2 matches at 12 bases. Trimming removed 6 bases from V and 1 base from J; junction bases left unmatched: 12. The CDR3 sequence is 18 residues long. Germline CDR1 reads MDHEN; CDR2 reads SYDVKM.

The chain has TRBV6-5 and TRBJ1-4, with TRBD1 as a possible D gene (5 bases). Trimming shortened V by 5 bases and J by 3 bases, and 10 bases separated the two germline ends. In germline, CDR1 is MNHEY, CDR2 SVGAGI. This CDR3 region has 14 residues. The CDR3 sequence: CASSPRAANEKLFF. CDR3 DNA sequence: TGTGCCAGCAGTCCCAGGGCAGCTAATGAAAAACTGTTTTTT.

The V call is TRBV13, the J call TRBJ2-3, with 7 positions matching TRBD1. V dropped 0 bases and J dropped 0; count of bases not matched to a gene: 0. Germline loops: CDR1 PRHDT, CDR2 FYEKMQ (reference sequence). The CDR3 is 15 residues long. In DNA, the CDR3 is TGTGCCAGCAGCTTAGGGGGACAGAGCACAGATACGCAGTATTTT. It translates to CASSLGGQSTDTQYF.

Concerning this clone: This same CDR3 is encoded by further DNA sequences in the sample. The rearrangement joins TRBV4-1 to TRBJ2-7; TRBD1 matches at 9 bases. Trimming cost V 3 bases and J 6 bases; bases outside gene matches: 6. Germline V gives CDR1 MGHRA, CDR2 YSYEKL. The CDR3 loop spans 14 amino acids. CDR3 DNA sequence: TGCGCCAGCAGCCAGGGGACAGGGTTGGGCGAGCAGTACTTC. It translates to CASSQGTGLGEQYF.

This clone was found a few times. This chain uses TRBV28 with TRBJ1-4, with D unclear. Germline CDR1 MDHEN, CDR2 SYDVKM. V was trimmed by 6 bases and J by 0 bases, leaving 11 bases between them. The CDR3 runs to 15 residues. In DNA, the CDR3 is TGTGCCAGCAGCACCTCAAGCGCAACTAATGAAAAACTGTTTTTT. It encodes CASSTSSATNEKLFF.

The chain recombines TRBV4-2 with TRBJ1-1; 7 nucleotides match TRBD1. The V and J ends lost 7 bases and 0 bases, in that order; junction bases with no gene match: 8. Germline-derived CDR1 and CDR2 are LGHNA and YNFKEQ. This CDR3 contains 15 residues. CDR3 amino acids: CASTKDRTMNTEAFF. The CDR3 bases are TGTGCCAGCACCAAGGACAGGACCATGAACACTGAAGCTTTCTTT.

The chain combines TRBV30 with TRBJ2-7, with a tentative D call TRBD1 (6 bases). Trimming removed 4 bases from V and 4 bases from J, with 11 bases in between. Germline V gene data show CDR1 as GTSNPN and CDR2 as SVGIG (reference sequence). The CDR3 runs to 12 residues. The CDR3 DNA follows: TGTGCCTGGAATACAGGGATTTACGAGCAGTACTTC. This sequence encodes CAWNTGIYEQYF. The complete variable domain, with remaining parts taken from reference TRBV30 and TRBJ2-7, reads SQTIHQWPATLVQPVGSPLSLECTVEGTSNPNLYWYRQAAGRGLQLLFYSVGIGQISSEVPQNLSASRPQDRQFILSSKKLLLSDSGFYLCAWNTGIYEQYFGPGTRLTVT.

This chain links TRBV5-6 with TRBJ2-3; D might be TRBD1 (6 bases). V was trimmed by 8 bases and J by 6 bases, leaving 19 bases between them. This CDR3 is 14 amino acids long. Looked up from germline, CDR1 is SGHDT and CDR2 is YYEEEE. The CDR3 is CASTTLQGMDTQYF. As DNA, the CDR3 is TGTGCCAGTACGACCTTACAGGGTATGGATACGCAGTATTTT. The variable domain in full, with the rest retrieved from reference TRBV5-6 and TRBJ2-3, is DAGVTQSPTHLIKTRGQQVTLRCSPKSGHDTVSWYQQALGQGPQFIFQYYEEEERQRGNFPDRFSGHQFPNYSSELNVNALLLGDSALYLCASTTLQGMDTQYFGPGTRLTVL.

V gene TRBV12-3 or TRBV12-4 combines with J gene TRBJ1-5; D ambiguous. Trimming stripped 4 bases from V and 6 bases from J, with 4 bases between. This CDR3 is built from 11 residues. The CDR3 coding sequence is TGTGCCAGCAGTTCCGGTCAGCCCCAGCATTTT. This sequence encodes CASSSGQPQHF.

The gene calls are TRBV15 and TRBJ1-4; a possible D gene is TRBD1 (6 bases). The CDR3 totals 15 residues. Germline lookup yields CDR1 LNHNV and CDR2 YYDKDF (reference sequence). V lost 8 bases, J lost 8 bases, and 21 bases lay in between. The DNA of the CDR3 is TGTGCCACCCTTCCGGGGGGCAGGGATCGGGAAAAACTGTTTTTT. Translation: CATLPGGRDREKLFF.

This clone was observed a single time. This chain joins TRBV19 and TRBJ1-2; 12 bases fit TRBD1. The V segment lost 8 bases and the J segment 6 bases; nucleotides outside the gene matches: 7. The CDR3 has 14 amino acids. Germline CDR1 and CDR2: LNHDA and SQIVND (reference sequence). CDR3 protein: CASSIGTGGDGYTF. CDR3 DNA: TGTGCCAGTTCAATCGGGACAGGGGGCGATGGCTACACCTTC.